This T cell receptor (beta chain) was profiled in a study of a mutant IDH1 vaccine in newly diagnosed glioma. Across the study: Onset of vaccination occurred 4-6 weeks following radiotherapy alone, or with temozolomide cycles. Patients under treatment included about 62% males and 37.5% females and had a mean age of around 37 years.

On this clone itself: The antigen is not known.

The CDR3 length is 15 residues. Trimming pared 5 bases from V and 0 bases from J, leaving 12 bases between. Germline V gives CDR1 SGHRS, CDR2 YFSETQ. Documented time point: week 47, end of study. With topical imiquimod, each dose of the vaccine consisted of 300 ug of mutant IDH1 20-mer peptide. TCRdb's table, derived via immunoSEQ multiplex PCR, lists solely in-frame clones and lacks some. The sample includes over 80,000 clones, 70% to 90% of them seen just once. V gene TRBV5-1 combines with J gene TRBJ2-1, with a weak D call TRBD2 (6 bases). Sequences were derived from PBMCs, sampled from a glioma patient whose treatment included an IDH1 peptide vaccine. The TCR sequence derives from a man in his forties with glioma. DNA for the CDR3: TGCGCCAGCAGAAGGGACGGGAGCTCCTACAATGAGCAGTTCTTC. Translated, it gives CASRRDGSSYNEQFF.